The rows below give T cell receptor beta chains drawn from one sample of a study of T cell repertoires in cytomegalovirus infection. A single record per CDR3 protein comes from TCRdb applying MiXCR to the reads. Among fewer than 1,000,000 distinct CDR3 sequences listed, approximately 31% were seen once. Their recognized antigens are unknown. Material: cultured CD8+ T cells from PBMCs, obtained from culture after CMV antigen stimulation. The receptors were gathered from a human donor in good health (CMV status not recorded). Some clones in this sample may be carry-over from other donors' samples. Both conserved end residues are part of each CDR3. A D gene is named only where the DNA matches it firmly. Part of the rows lack a size; the others show once, few, many or a class for expanded clones.

D gene: -
clone size: many
J gene: TRBJ1-6
V gene: TRBV7-8
CDR3 protein: CASSTVGSSYNSPLHF
CDR3 DNA: TGTGCCAGCAGCACCGTGGGGAGCTCCTATAATTCACCCCTCCACTTT

D gene: TRBD2
clone size: -
J gene: TRBJ2-3
V gene: TRBV5-4
CDR3 protein: CASSLGVTSGNTDTQYF
CDR3 DNA: TGTGCCAGCAGCTTGGGGGTGACTAGCGGCAACACAGATACGCAGTATTTT

D gene: -
clone size: -
J gene: TRBJ2-1
V gene: TRBV10-2
CDR3 protein: CASSKALFGEQFF
CDR3 DNA: TGCGCCAGCAGCAAGGCGTTATTTGGTGAGCAGTTCTTC

D gene: TRBD1
clone size: many
J gene: TRBJ2-1
V gene: TRBV7-8
CDR3 protein: CASSLAGQATNEQFF
CDR3 DNA: TGTGCCAGCAGCTTAGCGGGACAGGCCACCAATGAGCAGTTCTTC

D gene: -
clone size: few
J gene: TRBJ1-6
V gene: TRBV4-1
CDR3 protein: CASSREGIGNLHF
CDR3 DNA: TGCGCCAGCAGCCGAGAGGGGATAGGAAACCTCCACTTT

D gene: -
clone size: -
J gene: TRBJ1-6
V gene: TRBV14
CDR3 protein: CASSRGGYGTPHF
CDR3 DNA: TGTGCCAGCAGCCGAGGAGGCTACGGGACTCCCCACTTT

D gene: -
clone size: few
J gene: TRBJ1-2
V gene: TRBV19
CDR3 protein: CASSIGPRTVHGYTF
CDR3 DNA: TGTGCCAGTAGTATAGGCCCAAGGACAGTCCATGGCTACACCTTC

D gene: TRBD1
clone size: -
J gene: TRBJ2-1
V gene: TRBV15
CDR3 protein: CATTPRMPGQGRNEQLF
CDR3 DNA: TGTGCCACCACCCCGCGGATGCCGGGACAGGGGAGGAATGAGCAGTTATTC

D gene: TRBD2
clone size: -
J gene: TRBJ2-1
V gene: TRBV7-2
CDR3 protein: CASSRPKAGLSSYNEQFF
CDR3 DNA: TGTGCCAGCAGCCGACCCAAAGCGGGGCTGAGCTCCTACAATGAGCAGTTCTTC

D gene: TRBD1
clone size: few
J gene: TRBJ1-2
V gene: TRBV27
CDR3 protein: CASSLFADRGINYGYTF
CDR3 DNA: TGTGCCAGCAGTCTCTTCGCAGACAGGGGGATAAACTATGGCTACACCTTC

D gene: -
clone size: -
J gene: TRBJ1-5
V gene: TRBV13
CDR3 protein: CASSFGRQVHQPQHF
CDR3 DNA: TGTGCCAGCAGCTTCGGCAGACAGGTCCATCAGCCCCAGCATTTT

D gene: -
clone size: -
J gene: TRBJ2-1
V gene: TRBV24-1
CDR3 protein: CATSDLDNPNEQFF
CDR3 DNA: TGTGCCACCAGTGATTTAGACAACCCCAATGAGCAGTTCTTC

D gene: -
clone size: few
J gene: TRBJ1-1
V gene: TRBV7-9
CDR3 protein: CASSPTHPVGGRLNTEAFF
CDR3 DNA: TGTGCCAGCAGCCCAACTCATCCCGTCGGGGGGCGATTGAACACTGAAGCTTTCTTT

D gene: -
clone size: -
J gene: TRBJ2-6
V gene: TRBV7-9
CDR3 protein: CASSSPKYSGANVLTF
CDR3 DNA: TGTGCCAGCAGCTCCCCTAAGTACTCTGGGGCCAACGTCCTGACTTTC

D gene: -
clone size: few
J gene: TRBJ2-4
V gene: TRBV20-1
CDR3 protein: CSARGRGTKNIQYF
CDR3 DNA: TGCAGTGCTAGAGGTCGGGGGACCAAAAACATTCAGTACTTC

D gene: -
clone size: few
J gene: TRBJ1-6
V gene: TRBV7-2
CDR3 protein: CASSQAGTGNSPLHF
CDR3 DNA: TGTGCCAGCAGCCAGGCCGGGACGGGGAATTCACCCCTCCACTTT

D gene: -
clone size: -
J gene: TRBJ1-5
V gene: TRBV19
CDR3 protein: CASSMEWDSEGEPQHF
CDR3 DNA: TGTGCCAGTAGTATGGAGTGGGATTCAGAAGGGGAGCCCCAGCATTTT

D gene: -
clone size: -
J gene: TRBJ1-2
V gene: TRBV25-1
CDR3 protein: CASSESRSGYYGYTF
CDR3 DNA: TGTGCCAGCAGTGAATCCAGATCAGGATACTATGGCTACACCTTC

D gene: TRBD2
clone size: -
J gene: TRBJ2-1
V gene: TRBV11-2
CDR3 protein: CASSLRPPTGGPYNEQFF
CDR3 DNA: TGTGCCAGCAGCTTAAGGCCCCCAACGGGGGGGCCTTACAATGAGCAGTTCTTC

D gene: TRBD1
clone size: few
J gene: TRBJ2-2
V gene: TRBV12-3/TRBV12-4
CDR3 protein: CASSPWDRLDTGELFF
CDR3 DNA: TGTGCCAGCAGTCCCTGGGACAGGCTGGATACCGGGGAGCTGTTTTTT

D gene: -
clone size: -
J gene: TRBJ2-4
V gene: TRBV27
CDR3 protein: CASSFRGLNKNIQYF
CDR3 DNA: TGTGCCAGCAGTTTTAGGGGACTGAACAAAAACATTCAGTACTTC

D gene: -
clone size: many
J gene: TRBJ2-2
V gene: TRBV7-6
CDR3 protein: CASSDTGHGTGELFF
CDR3 DNA: TGTGCCAGCAGCGATACAGGGCACGGAACCGGGGAGCTGTTTTTT

D gene: -
clone size: -
J gene: TRBJ1-2
V gene: TRBV6-5
CDR3 protein: CASSYGPTNYGYTF
CDR3 DNA: TGTGCCAGCAGTTACGGACCGACGAACTATGGCTACACCTTC

D gene: -
clone size: -
J gene: TRBJ2-3
V gene: TRBV27
CDR3 protein: CASSLMIGGTDTQYF
CDR3 DNA: TGTGCCAGCAGTTTAATGATCGGTGGGACAGATACGCAGTATTTT

D gene: TRBD1
clone size: -
J gene: TRBJ2-5
V gene: TRBV13
CDR3 protein: CASSLTPGQLLQETQYF
CDR3 DNA: TGTGCCAGCAGCTTAACCCCGGGACAGCTTCTCCAAGAGACCCAGTACTTC

D gene: -
clone size: few
J gene: TRBJ1-5
V gene: TRBV19
CDR3 protein: CASSLDRSNPWSNQPQHF
CDR3 DNA: TGTGCCAGTAGTCTAGATAGGTCTAACCCTTGGAGCAATCAGCCCCAGCATTTT

D gene: -
clone size: -
J gene: TRBJ2-7
V gene: TRBV7-9
CDR3 protein: CASSISSDPYEQYF
CDR3 DNA: TGTGCCAGCAGCATTAGTAGTGATCCCTACGAGCAGTACTTC

D gene: -
clone size: -
J gene: TRBJ2-5
V gene: TRBV12-3/TRBV12-4
CDR3 protein: CASSFTLSPQETQYF
CDR3 DNA: TGTGCCAGCAGTTTTACTTTATCGCCACAAGAGACCCAGTACTTC

D gene: -
clone size: -
J gene: TRBJ1-2
V gene: TRBV6-1
CDR3 protein: CASSASRDNYGYTF
CDR3 DNA: TGTGCCAGCAGTGCCTCGAGAGATAACTATGGCTACACCTTC

D gene: -
clone size: few
J gene: TRBJ2-3
V gene: TRBV6-6
CDR3 protein: CASSVWDTQYF
CDR3 DNA: TGTGCCAGCAGTGTCTGGGATACGCAGTATTTT

D gene: TRBD2
clone size: few
J gene: TRBJ2-1
V gene: TRBV20-1
CDR3 protein: CSAKLAGTNEQFF
CDR3 DNA: TGCAGTGCTAAACTAGCGGGGACAAATGAGCAGTTCTTC

D gene: -
clone size: -
J gene: TRBJ1-3
V gene: TRBV7-6
CDR3 protein: CASSLGGASSGNTIYF
CDR3 DNA: TGTGCCAGCAGCTTAGGGGGAGCGAGCTCTGGAAACACCATATATTTT

D gene: -
clone size: few
J gene: TRBJ2-3
V gene: TRBV28
CDR3 protein: CASSLTEADTQYF
CDR3 DNA: TGTGCCAGCAGTTTAACAGAGGCAGATACGCAGTATTTT

D gene: -
clone size: -
J gene: TRBJ2-1
V gene: TRBV27
CDR3 protein: CASGPLDRVGEQFF
CDR3 DNA: TGTGCCAGCGGGCCATTGGATCGGGTGGGTGAGCAGTTCTTC

D gene: TRBD1
clone size: -
J gene: TRBJ1-5
V gene: TRBV10-3
CDR3 protein: CAINDRGVGNQPQHF
CDR3 DNA: TGTGCCATCAACGACAGGGGAGTGGGCAATCAGCCCCAGCATTTT

D gene: TRBD1
clone size: few
J gene: TRBJ1-1
V gene: TRBV6-1
CDR3 protein: CASGTGPTNTEAFF
CDR3 DNA: TGTGCCAGCGGGACAGGCCCCACAAACACTGAAGCTTTCTTT

D gene: TRBD1
clone size: many
J gene: TRBJ2-5
V gene: TRBV7-2
CDR3 protein: CASFARDREETQYF
CDR3 DNA: TGTGCCAGTTTCGCCCGGGACAGGGAAGAGACCCAGTACTTC

D gene: -
clone size: few
J gene: TRBJ1-1
V gene: TRBV7-6
CDR3 protein: CASSLTDGRTEAFF
CDR3 DNA: TGTGCCAGCAGCTTAACCGATGGTAGGACTGAAGCTTTCTTT

D gene: -
clone size: -
J gene: TRBJ1-1
V gene: TRBV15
CDR3 protein: CATSRDRMESTEAFF
CDR3 DNA: TGTGCCACCAGCAGAGACCGGATGGAGAGCACTGAAGCTTTCTTT

D gene: TRBD1
clone size: few
J gene: TRBJ2-1
V gene: TRBV7-6
CDR3 protein: CASSARYGQGINEQFF
CDR3 DNA: TGTGCCAGCAGCGCCCGTTACGGACAGGGGATCAATGAGCAGTTCTTC

D gene: -
clone size: once
J gene: TRBJ1-4
V gene: TRBV7-4
CDR3 protein: CANSLVIGVNEKLFF
CDR3 DNA: TGTGCCAACAGCTTAGTCATCGGGGTGAATGAAAAACTGTTTTTT

D gene: TRBD1
clone size: -
J gene: TRBJ1-1
V gene: TRBV12-3/TRBV12-4
CDR3 protein: CASGSPAWTGQGTEAFF
CDR3 DNA: TGTGCCAGCGGATCCCCTGCTTGGACAGGGCAAGGAACTGAAGCTTTCTTT

D gene: -
clone size: -
J gene: TRBJ2-7
V gene: TRBV20-1
CDR3 protein: CSANLRSRYEQYF
CDR3 DNA: TGCAGCGCAAATCTCAGGTCTCGGTACGAGCAGTACTTC

D gene: -
clone size: -
J gene: TRBJ1-1
V gene: TRBV19
CDR3 protein: CASSMRPMGHTEAFF
CDR3 DNA: TGTGCCAGTAGTATGAGACCGATGGGGCACACTGAAGCTTTCTTT

D gene: TRBD2
clone size: many
J gene: TRBJ2-3
V gene: TRBV7-2
CDR3 protein: CASSLAPGAGGLTDTQYF
CDR3 DNA: TGTGCCAGCAGCTTAGCTCCGGGAGCGGGGGGCCTCACAGATACGCAGTATTTT

D gene: TRBD1
clone size: -
J gene: TRBJ2-1
V gene: TRBV6-8
CDR3 protein: CATLTGRGGNEQFF
CDR3 DNA: TGTGCCACCTTGACAGGGAGAGGCGGAAATGAGCAGTTCTTC